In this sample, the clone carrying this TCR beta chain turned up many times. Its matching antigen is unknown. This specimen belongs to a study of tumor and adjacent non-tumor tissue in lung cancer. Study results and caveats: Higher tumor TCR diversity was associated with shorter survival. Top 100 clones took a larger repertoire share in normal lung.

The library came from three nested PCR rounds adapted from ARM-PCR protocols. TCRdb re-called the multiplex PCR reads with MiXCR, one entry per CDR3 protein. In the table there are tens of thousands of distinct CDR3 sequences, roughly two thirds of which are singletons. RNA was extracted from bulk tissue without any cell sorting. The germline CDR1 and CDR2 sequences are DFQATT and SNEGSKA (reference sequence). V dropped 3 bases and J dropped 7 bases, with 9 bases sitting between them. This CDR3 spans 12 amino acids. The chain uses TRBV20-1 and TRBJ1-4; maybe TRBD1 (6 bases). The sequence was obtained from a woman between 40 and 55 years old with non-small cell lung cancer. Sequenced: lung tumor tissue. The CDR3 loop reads CSASQGPEKLFF. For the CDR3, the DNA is TGCAGTGCTAGCCAGGGGCCTGAAAAACTGTTTTTT.